This T cell receptor beta chain was identified during a study of T cell responses to AZD1222 COVID-19 vaccine. Notes on the study in general: Repertoire collection took place solely once the T cell response had peaked.

A note on this clone: The antigen is undetermined.

Assay used: immunoSEQ multiplex PCR; TCRdb lists only in-frame clones, some missing. The sample has 60,000 to 75,000 clones; around 80% are singletons. Germline V lookup: CDR1 SGDLS, CDR2 YYNGEE. The CDR3 extends over 16 amino acids. V gave up 4 bases and J gave up 0 bases, with 17 bases separating them. The receptor was isolated from an adult who received the AZD1222 COVID-19 vaccine. The sequences come from peripheral blood, collected 28 days after the second AZD1222 dose. The rearrangement uses TRBV9 and TRBJ2-7; the D is unclear. The CDR3 DNA follows: TGTGCCAGCAGCCGGGCCGGTCAGAGGAGCTCCTACGAGCAGTACTTC. It specifies CASSRAGQRSSYEQYF. The whole variable domain, remainder taken from reference TRBV9 and TRBJ2-7, is DSGVTQTPKHLITATGQRVTLRCSPRSGDLSVYWYQQSLDQGLQFLIQYYNGEERAKGNILERFSAQQFPDLHSELNLSSLELGDSALYFCASSRAGQRSSYEQYFGPGTRLTVT.